The clone carrying this T cell receptor (beta chain) was seen a few times. As yet, its antigen is unknown. This specimen comes from a study of T cells in localized non-small cell lung cancer. Neighbouring lung, lacking atypia, was collected no less than 2 cm away from the tumor margin. Sequencing used immunoSEQ multiplex PCR; TCRdb keeps in-frame clones, though not all of them. The sample records 1,000 or so clones, approximately 19% being singletons. Study results and caveats: Longer overall survival was associated with a higher density of T cells in the blood. Among the tissues sampled, uninvolved adjacent lung had the highest T cell clonality, above tumor.

CDR1 is LNHDA, CDR2 SQIVND, per germline (reference sequence). The V gene end was trimmed by 4 bases and the J gene end by 6 bases; junction bases not matched to a gene: 4. The CDR3 is 14 amino acids. This clonotype was obtained from a male donor older than 55 with stage III lung adenocarcinoma. The sequences come from normal lung tissue next to the tumor, collected before any cancer treatment. This chain links TRBV19 with TRBJ1-4; 8 nucleotides match TRBD1. The CDR3 spells CASSTGGSHEKLFF. The CDR3, as DNA: TGTGCCAGTAGTACAGGGGGCAGCCATGAAAAACTGTTTTTT.